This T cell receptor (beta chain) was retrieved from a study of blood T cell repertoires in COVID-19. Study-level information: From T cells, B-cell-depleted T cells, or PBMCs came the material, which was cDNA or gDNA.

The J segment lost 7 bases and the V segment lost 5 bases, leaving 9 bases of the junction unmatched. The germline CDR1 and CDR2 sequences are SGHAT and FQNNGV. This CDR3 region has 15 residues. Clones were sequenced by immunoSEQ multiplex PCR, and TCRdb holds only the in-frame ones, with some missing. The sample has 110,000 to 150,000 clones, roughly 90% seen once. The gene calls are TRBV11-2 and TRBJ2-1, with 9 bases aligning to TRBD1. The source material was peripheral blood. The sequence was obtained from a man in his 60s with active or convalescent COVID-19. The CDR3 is CASSTHRGLGNEQFF. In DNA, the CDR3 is TGTGCCAGCAGCACCCACAGGGGGCTCGGAAATGAGCAGTTCTTC.